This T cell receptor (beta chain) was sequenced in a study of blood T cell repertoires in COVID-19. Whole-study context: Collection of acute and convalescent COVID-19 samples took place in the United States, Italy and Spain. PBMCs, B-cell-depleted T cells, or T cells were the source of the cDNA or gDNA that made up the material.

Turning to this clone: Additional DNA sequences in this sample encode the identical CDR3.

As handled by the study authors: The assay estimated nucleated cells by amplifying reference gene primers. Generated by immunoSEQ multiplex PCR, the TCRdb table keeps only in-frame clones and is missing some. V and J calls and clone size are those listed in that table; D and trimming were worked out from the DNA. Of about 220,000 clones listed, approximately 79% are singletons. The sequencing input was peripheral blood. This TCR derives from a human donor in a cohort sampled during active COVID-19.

The CDR3: CASSSTANYGYTF. For the CDR3, the DNA is TGTGCCAGCAGCTCGACAGCTAACTATGGCTACACCTTC. This sequence joins TRBV6-2 or TRBV6-3 and TRBJ1-2, with D possibly matching TRBD1 (5 bases). The germline V gene has CDR1 MNHEY and CDR2 SVGEGT. CDR3 length: 13 amino acids. Trimming cost V 6 bases and J 0 bases, with 8 bases left between them.